These 29 T cell receptor beta chains share one sample of origin, sequenced in a study of shared clonotypes between healthy human individuals. Clones were sequenced by immunoSEQ multiplex PCR, and TCRdb holds only the in-frame ones, with some missing. The sample has around 2.1 million clones; around 95% are singletons. Material: naive CD4+ T cells sorted from blood. The subset was: CD45RA+ positively selected. The receptors stem from a man in his late teens or twenties in good health.

The V call is TRBV29-1, the J call TRBJ2-3, with 12 bases aligning to TRBD1. V lost 3 bases, J lost 3 bases, and 4 bases stayed unmatched. Germline CDR1 is SQVTM and CDR2 is ANQGSEA. This CDR3 spans 15 amino acids. CDR3 sequence: CSVDRDRGQTDTQYF. The CDR3 nucleotides read TGCAGCGTTGACCGGGACAGGGGGCAGACAGATACGCAGTATTTT.

The chain links TRBV30 to TRBJ1-2; D gene uncertain. The V gene's germline CDR1 is GTSNPN and CDR2 SVGIG (reference sequence). V lost 3 bases and J 8 bases, leaving 10 bases between the germline ends. The length of the CDR3 is 11 residues. In nucleotides, the CDR3 is TGTGCCTGGAGATTGGGCAGGGGCTACACCTTC. The encoded protein is CAWRLGRGYTF.

The chain is built from TRBV2 and TRBJ2-7; possibly TRBD2 for D (5 bases). V was pared by 3 bases and J by 3 bases, with 12 bases between. The germline CDR1 and CDR2 sequences are SNHLY and FYNNEI. The length of the CDR3 is 14 residues. In DNA form, the CDR3 reads TGTGCCAGCAGTGACTCGGGGATTGTCTACGAGCAGTACTTC. It translates to CASSDSGIVYEQYF. Variable domain in full (rest from reference TRBV2 and TRBJ2-7): EPEVTQTPSHQVTQMGQEVILRCVPISNHLYFYWYRQILGQKVEFLVSFYNNEISEKSEIFDDQFSVERPDGSNFTLKIRSTKLEDSAMYFCASSDSGIVYEQYFGPGTRLTVT.

This rearrangement joins TRBV6-1 to TRBJ1-4, with D uncertain. Trimming cost V 0 bases and J 10 bases, with 15 bases left between them. CDR3 length: 15 residues. Germline CDR1 is MNHNS and CDR2 is SASEGT. CDR3 nucleotide sequence: TGTGCCAGCAGTGAAGCGTACATCCTAACGGGAAAACTGTTTTTT. Translation: CASSEAYILTGKLFF.

A single count supports this clone. J is TRBJ2-5 and V is TRBV19; tentatively, D is TRBD1 (6 bases). Trimming shortened V by 4 bases and J by 4 bases, and 19 bases separated the two germline ends. CDR1 LNHDA and CDR2 SQIVND come from the germline V gene (reference sequence). The CDR3 is made up of 16 amino acids. CDR3 sequence (DNA): TGTGCCAGTAGTACCCTCAGGGGTCAGGGCCGAGAGACCCAGTACTTC. Its translation: CASSTLRGQGRETQYF.

The CDR3 nucleotides read TGTGCCAGCAGCTCCCAGCCCTCGGGTGAGACCCAGTACTTC. It translates to CASSSQPSGETQYF. This sequence joins TRBV11-2 and TRBJ2-5; D not certain. Germline CDR1 and CDR2: SGHAT and FQNNGV. Trimming removed 4 bases at V and 5 bases at J, with 14 bases between. This CDR3 comprises 14 residues.

Details on this clone: This specimen includes other DNA sequences encoding the same CDR3. This chain links TRBV14 with TRBJ1-2; no firm D call. CDR1 is SGHDN, CDR2 FVKESK, per germline. The CDR3 has 12 amino acids. Trimming removed 2 bases from V and 4 bases from J, with 5 bases in between. CDR3 protein: CASSQSGYGYTF. The CDR3 nucleotides are TGTGCCAGCAGCCAATCAGGCTATGGCTACACCTTC. Supplemented by reference TRBV14 and TRBJ1-2, the full variable domain reads EAGVTQFPSHSVIEKGQTVTLRCDPISGHDNLYWYRRVMGKEIKFLLHFVKESKQDESGMPNNRFLAERTGGTYSTLKVQPAELEDSGVYFCASSQSGYGYTFGSGTRLTVV.

V usage is TRBV6-5 and J usage is TRBJ1-5; the D gene is possibly TRBD1 (6 bases). Germline CDR1 is MNHEY and CDR2 is SVGAGI. The CDR3 is 13 amino acids. V was pared by 5 bases and J by 7 bases, with 12 bases between. The CDR3 region has the DNA TGTGCCAGCAGTCCACAGGGACGCCAGCCCCAGCATTTT. This codes for CASSPQGRQPQHF.

The V and J genes are TRBV18 and TRBJ2-2; the D gene is possibly TRBD2 (6 bases). Trimming removed 2 bases from V and 2 bases from J, with 12 bases in between. There are 16 residues in the CDR3. In germline, CDR1 is KGHSH, CDR2 LQKENI. This chain's CDR3 is CASSPSAGRNTGELFF. CDR3 coding DNA: TGTGCCAGCTCACCATCTGCCGGGAGAAACACCGGGGAGCTGTTTTTT.

This chain joins TRBV5-1 and TRBJ1-4; 7 nucleotides align to TRBD1. Trimming took 4 bases from V and 0 from J; bases not matched to a gene: 3. Germline CDR1 SGHRS, CDR2 YFSETQ. This CDR3 spans 15 amino acids. The CDR3 here is CASSRDSPTNEKLFF. The CDR3 coding sequence is TGCGCCAGCAGCCGGGACAGCCCAACTAATGAAAAACTGTTTTTT.

This chain links TRBV16 with TRBJ2-7; 9 bases are a match to TRBD1. Per germline, CDR1 KGHSY and CDR2 FQNENV. This CDR3 has 15 amino acids. The ends lost 5 bases at V and 1 base at J; junction bases unmatched: 6. CDR3 DNA: TGTGCCAGCAGCGAGGGACAGGGCTTGTCCTACGAGCAGTACTTC. This encodes CASSEGQGLSYEQYF. Looking up the rest from reference TRBV16 and TRBJ2-7 gives the full variable domain: GEEVAQTPKHLVRGEGQKAKLYCAPIKGHSYVFWYQQVLKNEFKFLISFQNENVFDETGMPKERFSAKCLPNSPCSLEIQATKLEDSAVYFCASSEGQGLSYEQYFGPGTRLTVT.

With respect to this clone: The same CDR3 is also encoded by other DNA sequences in this sample. V and J are TRBV11-2 and TRBJ1-6; D gene ambiguous. The V end lost 4 bases, the J end lost 7 bases, and 8 bases lay between the germline ends. The CDR3 has 13 amino acids. The germline gives CDR1 SGHAT, CDR2 FQNNGV. CDR3 region: CASSSQGNSPLHF. CDR3 in DNA: TGTGCCAGCAGCTCGCAAGGAAATTCACCCCTCCACTTT.

As for this clone: The same CDR3 arises from other DNA sequences in this sample as well. This chain uses TRBV18 with TRBJ1-2, with D unclear. Trimming took 6 bases from V and 2 from J, leaving 10 bases between them. Germline V gives CDR1 KGHSH, CDR2 LQKENI. The CDR3 contains 13 residues. The CDR3 DNA reads TGTGCCAGCTCCCCCGGGGAAAACTATGGCTACACCTTC. This encodes CASSPGENYGYTF.

This chain uses TRBV28 with TRBJ2-5; D call uncertain. The end of the DNA fits TRBJ2-7 better, so the J call may be wrong. Germline values: CDR1 MDHEN, CDR2 SYDVKM. CDR3 length: 12 amino acids. CDR3 sequence (DNA): TGTGCCAGCACTTCCCCGGGTTACGAGCAGTACTTC. Translating it yields CASTSPGYEQYF.

This rearrangement joins TRBV6-6 to TRBJ2-7; a weak D match, TRBD1 (5 bases). V was shortened by 7 bases and J by 3 bases, with 13 bases between the two germline ends. The CDR3 covers 13 residues. The germline V gene encodes CDR1 MNHNY and CDR2 SVGAGI (reference sequence). CDR3 region: CASTPRVYYEQYF. For the CDR3, the DNA is TGTGCCAGCACCCCCAGGGTGTACTACGAGCAGTACTTC.

CDR3 protein: CASRDISSGNTIYF. In DNA, the CDR3 is TGTGCCAGCAGGGATATTAGCTCTGGAAACACCATATATTTT. The chain joins TRBV6-1 to TRBJ1-3; D is undetermined. V lost 6 bases and J lost 0, with 9 bases in between. The CDR3 contains 14 residues. Germline V gene lookup returns CDR1 MNHNS and CDR2 SASEGT.

As regards this clone: One junction end disagrees with the germline gene, perhaps due to a read error. The rearrangement joins TRBV4-2 to TRBJ1-1, with 7 positions matching TRBD1. Germline V gene data show CDR1 as LGHNA and CDR2 as YNFKEQ. The CDR3 runs to 14 residues. The CDR3 DNA follows: TGTGCCGGCAGCCCCCAGGGGGAAAGCACTGAAGCTTTCTTT. Its protein product is CAGSPQGESTEAFF.

The rearrangement joins TRBV7-6 to TRBJ2-2; no clear D. From germline, CDR1 is SGHVS and CDR2 FNYEAQ. The V end was cut by 6 bases, the J end by 2 bases, with 10 bases between. This CDR3 region has 14 residues. Written as DNA, the CDR3 is TGTGCCAGCAGTCTAAGAGATAACACCGGGGAGCTGTTTTTT. Translation: CASSLRDNTGELFF.

Concerning this clone: The sample has other DNA sequences that encode this CDR3 too. V is TRBV18 and J is TRBJ2-3, with 13 nucleotides matching TRBD2. Germline V gene sequence: CDR1 KGHSH, CDR2 LQKENI. This CDR3 has 17 amino acids. V lost 3 bases to trimming and J lost 1 base; unmatched junction nucleotides: 4. This CDR3 reads CASSPTGTSGGTDTQYF. The CDR3 DNA reads TGTGCCAGCTCACCGACCGGGACTAGCGGGGGCACAGATACGCAGTATTTT. The whole variable domain, remainder taken from reference TRBV18 and TRBJ2-3, is NAGVMQNPRHLVRRRGQEARLRCSPMKGHSHVYWYRQLPEEGLKFMVYLQKENIIDESGMPKERFSAEFPKEGPSILRIQQVVRGDSAAYFCASSPTGTSGGTDTQYFGPGTRLTVL.

V is TRBV4-3 and J is TRBJ2-3; TRBD1 aligns across 7 bases. Looked up from germline, CDR1 is LGHNA and CDR2 is YSLEER. CDR3 length: 18 residues. The V segment lost 2 bases and the J segment 2 bases; nucleotides outside the gene matches: 13. CDR3 bases: TGCGCCAGCAGCCAAAACCAACCCGGGACAGTTCCCACAGATACGCAGTATTTT. Amino acids: CASSQNQPGTVPTDTQYF.

This clone was recorded once. V gene TRBV9 combines with J gene TRBJ2-3; D unresolved. The V end lost 3 bases, the J end lost 0 bases, and 14 bases lay between the germline ends. The CDR3 covers 16 residues. Germline V lookup: CDR1 SGDLS, CDR2 YYNGEE. The CDR3 bases are TGTGCCAGCAGCGCCTACGTGTGGGATAGCACAGATACGCAGTATTTT. This translates into CASSAYVWDSTDTQYF.

The CDR3 here is CSVPRAGVYNEQFF. Here the CDR3 DNA reads TGCAGCGTACCCCGGGCGGGGGTCTACAATGAGCAGTTCTTC. The chain couples TRBV29-1 to TRBJ2-1, with TRBD2 identical over 7 bases. This CDR3 is built from 14 residues. CDR1 and CDR2 (germline): SQVTM, ANQGSEA. The V and J ends lost 6 bases and 3 bases, in that order; junction bases with no gene match: 8.

Of note for this clone: In the same sample, other DNA sequences code for this CDR3. V gene TRBV2 combines with J gene TRBJ1-2, with 8 bases aligning to TRBD1. Germline values: CDR1 SNHLY, CDR2 FYNNEI. This CDR3 contains 14 residues. V lost 6 bases and J lost 0; bases outside the gene matches: 3. This CDR3 reads CASSGQGANYGYTF. The CDR3 DNA reads as TGTGCCAGCAGCGGACAGGGAGCTAACTATGGCTACACCTTC.

The chain employs TRBV6-6 and TRBJ2-2; D tentatively fits TRBD1 or TRBD2 (5 bases each). The CDR3 is made up of 15 amino acids. Germline lookup yields CDR1 MNHNY and CDR2 SVGAGI (reference sequence). V gave up 7 bases and J gave up 4 bases, with 16 bases separating them. The CDR3 nucleotides are TGTGCCAGCACTAGGGGCTCAGGGAGCACCGGGGAGCTGTTTTTT. Amino acid sequence: CASTRGSGSTGELFF.

This clone was seen once. This sequence joins TRBV9 and TRBJ2-3; D is unresolved. CDR3 length: 15 residues. CDR1 and CDR2 (germline): SGDLS, YYNGEE. V was cut by 0 bases and J by 6 bases, with 14 bases left in between. The CDR3: CASSVATGVADTQYF. The CDR3 DNA follows: TGTGCCAGCAGCGTAGCTACTGGGGTAGCCGATACGCAGTATTTT.

The rearrangement links TRBV6-1 to TRBJ1-3; D unclear. This CDR3 has 16 amino acids. Germline loops: CDR1 MNHNS, CDR2 SASEGT. V dropped 0 bases and J dropped 3 bases, with 12 bases sitting between them. The CDR3 DNA follows: TGTGCCAGCAGTGAAGCGGACCTCGCCCGTGGAAACACCATATATTTT. Translation: CASSEADLARGNTIYF.

CDR3 nucleotide sequence: TGCGCCAGCAGCTTCCCCACGTCAGACCTGCCCCCTAAATCCTACGAGCAGTACTTC. Its protein product is CASSFPTSDLPPKSYEQYF. This chain connects TRBV5-1 to TRBJ2-7; D is unresolved. The CDR3 has 19 residues. V lost 2 bases and J 1 base, leaving 25 bases between the germline ends. Looked up from germline, CDR1 is SGHRS and CDR2 is YFSETQ.

This chain uses TRBV30 with TRBJ1-1, with D possibly being TRBD1 (6 bases). Germline V CDR1 and CDR2: GTSNPN, SVGIG (reference sequence). The CDR3 is 14 residues long. The CDR3 is CGCSRGGVNTEAFF. CDR3 bases: TGTGGCTGCTCGCGGGGGGGCGTGAACACTGAAGCTTTCTTT.

Regarding this clone: Other DNA sequences in the sample encode the same CDR3. This sequence joins TRBV2 and TRBJ1-3; D gene ambiguous. The CDR3 has 14 residues. V was cut by 3 bases and J by 4 bases, with 10 bases left in between. The germline gives CDR1 SNHLY, CDR2 FYNNEI. CDR3: CASSELRSGNTIYF. Written as DNA, the CDR3 is TGTGCCAGCAGTGAGCTAAGATCGGGAAACACCATATATTTT.